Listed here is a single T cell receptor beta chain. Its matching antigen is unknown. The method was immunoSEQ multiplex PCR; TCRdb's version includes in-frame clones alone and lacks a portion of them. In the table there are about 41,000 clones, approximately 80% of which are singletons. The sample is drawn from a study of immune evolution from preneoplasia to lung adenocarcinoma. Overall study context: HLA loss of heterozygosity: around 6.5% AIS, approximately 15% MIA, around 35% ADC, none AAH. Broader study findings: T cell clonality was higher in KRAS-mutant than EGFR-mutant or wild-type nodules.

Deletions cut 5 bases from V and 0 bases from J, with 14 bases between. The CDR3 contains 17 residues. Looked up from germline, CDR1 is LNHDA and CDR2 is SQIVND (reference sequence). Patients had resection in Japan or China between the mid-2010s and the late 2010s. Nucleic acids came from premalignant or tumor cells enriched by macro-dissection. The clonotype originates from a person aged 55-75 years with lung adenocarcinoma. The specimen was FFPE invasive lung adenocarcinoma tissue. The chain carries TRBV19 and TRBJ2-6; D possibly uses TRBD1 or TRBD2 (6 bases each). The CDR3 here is CASSLGGGNSGANVLTF. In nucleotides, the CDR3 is TGTGCCAGTAGTTTGGGGGGCGGTAACTCTGGGGCCAACGTCCTGACTTTC.